This entry features one T cell receptor beta chain sequence. Its antigen remains unknown. The library protocol tagged individual cDNA molecules with unique molecular identifiers. TCRdb called the 5' RACE reads again in MiXCR, with one record for every CDR3 protein. The table shows 37,000 or so distinct CDR3 sequences, with roughly 6.2% occurring only once. This record belongs to a study of early T cells in non-severe SARS-CoV-2 infection. Study-wide results and limits: There was a bias toward anti-spike CD8 responses in VDJdb matching, which missed private and CD4 specificities.

V shed 6 bases and J 4 bases; nucleotides not matched to a gene: 9. CDR3 length: 16 amino acids. Germline CDR1 and CDR2: MNHNS and SASEGT. This chain links TRBV6-1 with TRBJ2-3, with 11 bases lining up with TRBD1. Source material: whole blood. The receptor was isolated from an adult who was a healthcare worker with PCR-confirmed SARS-CoV-2 infection or an uninfected control (not recorded which). CDR3 in amino acids: CASRPSGTGGSDTQYF. CDR3 nucleotides: TGTGCCAGCAGACCCTCGGGGACAGGGGGGTCAGATACGCAGTATTTT.